This T cell receptor beta chain was found in a study of PD-L1 blockade in urothelial cancer. Overall study context: Analyses used blood from 3 weeks (second dose) and 6 weeks after treatment start.

This CDR3 has 17 amino acids. Germline CDR1 reads LNHNV; CDR2 reads YYDKDF (reference sequence). The J segment lost 2 bases and the V segment lost 0 bases, leaving 4 bases of the junction unmatched. The assay was immunoSEQ multiplex PCR, and TCRdb's table has in-frame clones only and misses some. The sample records roughly 45,000 clones, roughly four fifths being singletons. As for time point: peripheral blood 6 weeks after treatment start. J is TRBJ1-2 and V is TRBV15; 12 bases are shared with TRBD1. The sequencing here drew on PBMCs, taken around atezolizumab (anti-PD-L1) treatment. The clonotype comes from a man aged 60-69 years with urothelial cancer. As DNA, the CDR3 is TGTGCCACCAGCAGAGATCCCGGGACAGGGGGCAACTATGGCTACACCTTC. Translation gives CATSRDPGTGGNYGYTF. Full variable domain (remainder filled in from reference TRBV15 and TRBJ1-2): DAMVIQNPRYQVTQFGKPVTLSCSQTLNHNVMYWYQQKSSQAPKLLFHYYDKDFNNEADTPDNFQSRRPNTSFCFLDIRSPGLGDTAMYLCATSRDPGTGGNYGYTFGSGTRLTVV.